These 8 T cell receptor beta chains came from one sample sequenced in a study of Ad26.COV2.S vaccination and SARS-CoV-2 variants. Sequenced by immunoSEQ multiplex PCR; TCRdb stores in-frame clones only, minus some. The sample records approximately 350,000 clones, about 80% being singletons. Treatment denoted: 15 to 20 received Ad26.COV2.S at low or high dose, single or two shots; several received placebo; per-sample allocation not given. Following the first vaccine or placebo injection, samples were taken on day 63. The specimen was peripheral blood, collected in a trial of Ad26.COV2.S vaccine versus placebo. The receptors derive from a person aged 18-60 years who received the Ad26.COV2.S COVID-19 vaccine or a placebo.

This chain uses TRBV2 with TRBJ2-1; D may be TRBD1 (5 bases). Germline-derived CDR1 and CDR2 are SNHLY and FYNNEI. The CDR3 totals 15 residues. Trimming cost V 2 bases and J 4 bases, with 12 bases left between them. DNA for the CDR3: TGTGCCAGCAGTGAACAGGGTTCCTCTTACAATGAGCAGTTCTTC. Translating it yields CASSEQGSSYNEQFF.

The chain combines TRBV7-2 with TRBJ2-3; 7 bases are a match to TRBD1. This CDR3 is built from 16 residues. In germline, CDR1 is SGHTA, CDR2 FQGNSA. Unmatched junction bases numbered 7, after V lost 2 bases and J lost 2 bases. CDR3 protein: CASSLTGTATTDTQYF. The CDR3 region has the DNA TGTGCCAGCAGCTTAACCGGGACAGCTACCACAGATACGCAGTATTTT.

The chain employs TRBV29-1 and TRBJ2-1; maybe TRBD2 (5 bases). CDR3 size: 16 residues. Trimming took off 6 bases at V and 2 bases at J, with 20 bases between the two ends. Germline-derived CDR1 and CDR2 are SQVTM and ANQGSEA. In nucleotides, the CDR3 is TGCAGCGTCCTCGGGTTATTTAGCGCCCCCTACAATGAGCAGTTCTTC. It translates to CSVLGLFSAPYNEQFF.

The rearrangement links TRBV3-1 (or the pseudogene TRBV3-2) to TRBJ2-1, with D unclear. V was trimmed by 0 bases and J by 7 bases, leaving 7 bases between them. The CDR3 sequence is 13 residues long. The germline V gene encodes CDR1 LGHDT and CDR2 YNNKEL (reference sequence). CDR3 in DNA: TGTGCCAGCAGCCAAGAATTGTTGAATGAGCAGTTCTTC. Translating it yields CASSQELLNEQFF.

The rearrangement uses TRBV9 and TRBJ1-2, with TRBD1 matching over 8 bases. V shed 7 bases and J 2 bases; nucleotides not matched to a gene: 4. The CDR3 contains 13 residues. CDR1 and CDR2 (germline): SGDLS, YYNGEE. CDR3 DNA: TGTGCCAGCCGGGACAGGACGAACTATGGCTACACCTTC. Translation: CASRDRTNYGYTF.

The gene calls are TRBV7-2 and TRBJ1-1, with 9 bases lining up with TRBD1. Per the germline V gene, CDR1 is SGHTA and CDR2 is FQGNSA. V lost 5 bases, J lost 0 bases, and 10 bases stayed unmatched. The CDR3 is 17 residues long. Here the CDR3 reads CASSLHSGTGLNTEAFF. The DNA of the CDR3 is TGTGCCAGCAGCCTCCACTCGGGGACAGGGTTGAACACTGAAGCTTTCTTT.

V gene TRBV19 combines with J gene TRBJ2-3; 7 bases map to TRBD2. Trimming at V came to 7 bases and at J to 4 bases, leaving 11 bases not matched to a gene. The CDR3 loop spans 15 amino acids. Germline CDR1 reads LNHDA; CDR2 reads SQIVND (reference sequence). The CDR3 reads CASTHGLVGADTQYF. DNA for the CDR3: TGTGCCAGTACCCACGGACTAGTGGGCGCAGATACGCAGTATTTT.

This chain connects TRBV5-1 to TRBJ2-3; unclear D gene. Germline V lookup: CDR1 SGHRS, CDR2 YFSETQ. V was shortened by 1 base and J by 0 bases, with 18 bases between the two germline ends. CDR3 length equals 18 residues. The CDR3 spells CASSLMAAHPSSTDTQYF. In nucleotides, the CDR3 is TGCGCCAGCAGCTTGATGGCGGCCCACCCCTCTAGCACAGATACGCAGTATTTT.